Following are 9 T cell receptor beta chains from one sample sequenced in a study of OX40 agonist ivuxolimab in advanced cancers. Here immunoSEQ multiplex PCR was the method, and the copy in TCRdb shows in-frame clones only, minus some. This table has roughly 90,000 clones, 85% to 95% appearing once. Here the sequenced sample was CD4+ or CD8+ T cells sorted from blood, taken in a trial of the OX40 agonist ivuxolimab. These receptors all stem from an adult with an advanced solid tumor such as melanoma, head and neck, liver or kidney cancer.

This chain uses TRBV6-1 with TRBJ2-7; D ambiguous. The V gene lost 1 base and the J gene lost 0 bases, with 16 bases spanning the gap. This CDR3 has 17 residues. Germline V gene data show CDR1 as MNHNS and CDR2 as SASEGT. Here the CDR3 reads CASSEGVRPHSSYEQYF. DNA of the CDR3: TGTGCCAGCAGTGAAGGCGTAAGGCCGCATAGCTCCTACGAGCAGTACTTC.

For the CDR3, the DNA is TGTGCCAGCAGCTCCCGGACAGTCGGAGGGATGAACACTGAAGCTTTCTTT. It codes for CASSSRTVGGMNTEAFF. The rearrangement joins TRBV9 to TRBJ1-1, with a tentative D call TRBD1 (6 bases). Trimming cost V 4 bases and J 0 bases, with 19 bases left between them. Germline-derived CDR1 and CDR2 are SGDLS and YYNGEE. The CDR3 runs 17 residues.

V usage is TRBV5-4 and J usage is TRBJ1-2; D is unclear. Germline CDR1 and CDR2: SGHNT and YYREEE (reference sequence). The length of the CDR3 is 15 residues. The V end was cut by 3 bases, the J end by 3 bases, with 15 bases between. This chain's CDR3 is CASSSGLVSYYGYTF. The CDR3 DNA follows: TGTGCCAGCAGCTCCGGGTTAGTCTCCTACTATGGCTACACCTTC.

The CDR3 reads CASIARQGSYNEQFF. Written as DNA, the CDR3 is TGTGCCAGCATTGCAAGACAGGGCTCCTACAATGAGCAGTTCTTC. The rearrangement links TRBV6-1 to TRBJ2-1; 7 nucleotides agree with TRBD1. The V and J ends lost 7 bases and 0 bases, in that order; junction bases with no gene match: 6. The germline CDR1 and CDR2 sequences are MNHNS and SASEGT. The CDR3 has 15 residues.

The genes are TRBV6-5 and TRBJ2-2; D not resolved. The CDR3 length is 12 residues. Trimming shortened V by 0 bases and J by 6 bases, and 2 bases separated the two germline ends. Germline CDR1 reads MNHEY; CDR2 reads SVGAGI. The CDR3 bases are TGTGCCAGCAGTTACTCGGCCGGGGAGCTGTTTTTT. This encodes CASSYSAGELFF.

The chain couples TRBV19 to TRBJ1-5; D remains unclear. The CDR3 runs to 15 residues. Trimming left V 3 bases short and J 3 bases short, with 12 bases between. Germline CDR1 is LNHDA and CDR2 is SQIVND (reference sequence). CDR3 coding DNA: TGTGCCAGTAGTATCGGATTCGGTACCAATCAGCCCCAGCATTTT. Translated: CASSIGFGTNQPQHF.

This chain links TRBV12-5 with TRBJ1-3; a possible D gene is TRBD1 (6 bases). CDR1 is LGHNT and CDR2 is FRNRAP in the germline V gene. V lost 0 bases and J 2 bases, leaving 17 bases between the germline ends. CDR3 length equals 18 residues. CDR3 sequence (DNA): TGTGCTAGTGGTTTGGTACAATCCGCAGGGGCCCCTGGAAACACCATATATTTT. Its protein is CASGLVQSAGAPGNTIYF.

The chain employs TRBV27 and TRBJ2-3; the D is unclear. The CDR3 has 18 residues. V shed 0 bases and J shed 0 bases, with 16 bases lying between them. CDR1 and CDR2 from the germline V gene are MNHEY and SMNVEV (reference sequence). CDR3: CASSLSPMMGYSTDTQYF. The CDR3 nucleotides are TGTGCCAGCAGTTTATCCCCGATGATGGGCTATAGCACAGATACGCAGTATTTT.

With respect to this clone: The sample holds other DNA sequences that translate to the same CDR3. The V call is TRBV27, the J call TRBJ2-7; D is uncertain. Trimming stripped 3 bases from V and 4 bases from J, with 4 bases between. This CDR3 contains 11 residues. CDR1 and CDR2 (germline): MNHEY, SMNVEV (reference sequence). CDR3 protein: CASSFGYEQYF. CDR3 nucleotide sequence: TGTGCCAGCAGTTTCGGGTACGAGCAGTACTTC.